The entry below gives a single TCR beta chain sequence along with its context. The data are from a study of blood T cell repertoires in COVID-19. Across the whole study: Sites in the United States, Italy and Spain provided acute and convalescent COVID-19 samples. From T cells, B-cell-depleted T cells, or PBMCs came the material, which was cDNA or gDNA.

The germline V gene encodes CDR1 SGHRS and CDR2 YFSETQ. The CDR3 totals 20 residues. V was pared by 0 bases and J by 0 bases, with 12 bases of the junction left unmatched. This table comes from immunoSEQ multiplex PCR, and its TCRdb copy is limited to in-frame clones, with some not included. The table lists tens of thousands of clones, roughly 80% of them singletons. The specimen was peripheral blood. The J gene is TRBJ2-6, the V gene TRBV5-1; TRBD1 matches 7 bases. The receptor was derived from a human donor in a cohort sampled during active COVID-19. The CDR3 DNA sequence: TGCGCCAGCAGCTTGGGAACAGGGGTGGCACCAAGCTCTGGGGCCAACGTCCTGACTTTC. This sequence encodes CASSLGTGVAPSSGANVLTF.